This T cell receptor beta chain is from a study of T cells in Graves' hyperthyroidism and ophthalmopathy. Overall study findings and caveats: Onset of ophthalmopathy came a median 6.5 months after the model predicted it. Among clonotypes expanded in thyroid above 0.001, most were also found in blood.

From RNA transcripts, TCR beta CDR3 regions were amplified. When the TCR CDR3 underwent first-round RT-PCR, the HTBI primer set was used. TCRdb re-analysed the multiplex PCR reads in MiXCR, keeping a single row per CDR3 protein. The sample carries a few hundred thousand distinct CDR3 sequences, 15% to 18% recorded once. This clonotype was seen ten or more times. Its antigen is not known. The CDR3 is 14 residues long. Trimming stripped 4 bases from V and 0 bases from J, with 9 bases between. Germline loops: CDR1 MNHEY, CDR2 SMNVEV (reference sequence). The chain has TRBV27 and TRBJ2-5; D unresolved. The TCR was taken from a young woman with Graves' hyperthyroidism that later progressed to Graves' ophthalmopathy. The sequenced sample consisted of blood. As DNA, the CDR3 is TGTGCCAGCAGTTCTAAACAGTACCAAGAGACCCAGTACTTC. The encoded protein is CASSSKQYQETQYF.